The clone carrying this T cell receptor (beta chain) has a count of ten or more. The antigen remains undetermined. Germline loops: CDR1 SGHRS, CDR2 YFSETQ. Trimming removed 5 bases from V and 2 bases from J, with 17 bases in between. The CDR3 is 15 residues long. The sample belongs to a study of identical twins. TCRdb analysed the 5' RACE reads with MiXCR anew, one entry per CDR3 protein. The table includes some 1,600,000 distinct CDR3 sequences, less than 40% detected once. Study-wide results and limits: Reduced insertions were recorded for abundant cord blood beta clonotypes, with no such pattern in memory repertoires. Twin-shared out-of-frame alpha sequences showed excess low generation probability.

The chain links TRBV5-1 to TRBJ2-7, with D tentatively TRBD1 or TRBD2 (5 bases each). This receptor was obtained from a newborn girl in good health. The sequenced sample consisted of cord blood. CDR3 coding DNA: TGCGCCAGCAGACTGCCGGGACCAAATGCCTACGAGCAGTACTTC. Translating it yields CASRLPGPNAYEQYF. The full variable domain, rest sourced from reference TRBV5-1 and TRBJ2-7, is KAGVTQTPRYLIKTRGQQVTLSCSPISGHRSVSWYQQTPGQGLQFLFEYFSETQRNKGNFPGRFSGRQFSNSRSEMNVSTLELGDSALYLCASRLPGPNAYEQYFGPGTRLTVT.